These 9 T cell receptor beta chains came from one sample sequenced in a study of blood T cell repertoires in COVID-19. The protocol was immunoSEQ multiplex PCR, while the TCRdb copy is restricted to in-frame clones and leaves out a portion. The sample includes under 250,000 clones, around 90% of them seen just once. What was sequenced was PBMCs or T cells enriched from blood (not recorded which). The receptors stem from a woman aged 40 to 49 who had been exposed to COVID-19.

V gene TRBV27 combines with J gene TRBJ2-5; 7 bases fit TRBD2. After removal of 7 bases from V and 5 bases from J, the junction contained 7 bases not matched to a gene. Germline assignment: CDR1 MNHEY and CDR2 SMNVEV (reference sequence). This CDR3 has 13 amino acids. DNA of the CDR3: TGTGCCAGCACAGCGGGACGTGTGGAGACCCAGTACTTC. This gives the protein CASTAGRVETQYF.

V and J are TRBV11-2 and TRBJ2-3; 9 bases match TRBD2. The CDR3 totals 16 residues. V trimming: 1 base; J trimming: 4 bases; junction bases outside the gene matches: 6. CDR1 SGHAT and CDR2 FQNNGV come from the germline V gene. CDR3 sequence (DNA): TGTGCCAGCAGCTTAGGTATTAGCGGGAGCTCAGATACGCAGTATTTT. It specifies CASSLGISGSSDTQYF. The entire variable domain, with the rest obtained from reference TRBV11-2 and TRBJ2-3, is as follows: EAGVAQSPRYKIIEKRQSVAFWCNPISGHATLYWYQQILGQGPKLLIQFQNNGVVDDSQLPKDRFSAERLKGVDSTLKIQPAKLEDSAVYLCASSLGISGSSDTQYFGPGTRLTVL.

The rearrangement joins TRBV2 to TRBJ2-7, with D possibly being TRBD1 (6 bases). Germline CDR1 SNHLY, CDR2 FYNNEI. The V and J ends lost 9 bases and 5 bases respectively, with 11 bases between them. The CDR3 is made up of 11 amino acids. CDR3 residues: CARQGPDEQYF. In DNA, the CDR3 is TGTGCCAGACAGGGTCCCGACGAGCAGTACTTC.

The V call is TRBV7-3, the J call TRBJ1-1, with D possibly TRBD1 on 5 matching bases. The V and J ends lost 5 bases and 0 bases respectively, with 13 bases between them. Looked up from germline, CDR1 is SGHTA and CDR2 is FQGTGA. The CDR3 has 15 amino acids. In DNA form, the CDR3 reads TGTGCCAGCAGCCTACTGGGGGGAATGAACACTGAAGCTTTCTTT. Translated, it gives CASSLLGGMNTEAFF.

CDR3 bases: TGTGCCAGCAGTGGGAACGCTGGACAGGGGACGTTGTTTTTT. It specifies CASSGNAGQGTLFF. The chain is built from TRBV25-1 and TRBJ1-4; TRBD1 matches at 9 bases. The CDR3 has 14 residues. Germline V gene lookup returns CDR1 MGHDK and CDR2 SYGVNS. The trim removed 4 bases at V and 15 bases at J, leaving 12 bases unmatched.

This rearrangement joins TRBV19 to TRBJ1-3; unclear D gene. V lost 6 bases to trimming and J lost 0 bases, with 3 bases between them. Germline V gene data show CDR1 as LNHDA and CDR2 as SQIVND (reference sequence). The CDR3 runs to 12 residues. CDR3: CASSFSGNTIYF. The CDR3 DNA reads as TGTGCCAGTAGCTTCTCTGGAAACACCATATATTTT.

By its share, this clone is large. V usage is TRBV7-8 and J usage is TRBJ2-7; 8 bases match TRBD1. CDR3 length: 15 residues. J lost 2 bases, V lost 5 bases, and 8 bases had no gene match. Germline CDR1 is SGHVS and CDR2 is FQNEAQ. The CDR3 region is CASSPGQGRAYEQYV. CDR3 nucleotide sequence: TGTGCCAGCAGCCCCGGACAGGGTCGGGCCTACGAGCAGTACGTC.

The V call is TRBV29-1, the J call TRBJ1-2; 8 nucleotides match TRBD1. Unmatched junction bases numbered 15, after V lost 7 bases and J lost 2 bases. Germline-derived CDR1 and CDR2 are SQVTM and ANQGSEA. The CDR3 is 16 residues long. CDR3 nucleotide sequence: TGCAGCGCCTTCGACGCAGGACAGGGAAAAAACTATGGCTACACCTTC. This sequence encodes CSAFDAGQGKNYGYTF.

The CDR3 here is CASSLGGQVNSPLHF. The CDR3 coding sequence is TGTGCCAGCAGCTTAGGGGGACAGGTCAATTCACCCCTCCACTTT. The rearrangement links TRBV7-2 to TRBJ1-6; 8 bases are a match to TRBD1. CDR3 length equals 15 residues. CDR1 and CDR2 (germline): SGHTA, FQGNSA. V dropped 1 base and J dropped 7; count of bases not matched to a gene: 3.